This T cell receptor (beta chain) is from a study of cytomegalovirus exposure and HLA in healthy donors. Study-wide background: The 95 to 150 validation repertoires and the approximately 690 first-cohort repertoires shared a platform, a later analysis reported.

The germline V gene encodes CDR1 MDHEN and CDR2 SYDVKM. The CDR3 sequence is 15 residues long. Unmatched junction bases numbered 13, after V lost 8 bases and J lost 8 bases. The repertoire was sequenced with immunoSEQ multiplex PCR; TCRdb's copy has only in-frame clones and lacks some. The profile shows 90,000 or so clones, around 96% of them singletons. The chain combines TRBV28 with TRBJ1-2; 11 nucleotides line up with TRBD1. Source material: PBMCs. This clonotype was obtained from a man younger than 35 in good health and CMV-seronegative. The CDR3 DNA follows: TGTGCCAGCGCCCATCTTCCGGGACAGGGGGGAGGCTACACCTTC. Encoded protein: CASAHLPGQGGGYTF.